The entry below gives a single T cell receptor beta chain sequence along with its context. The target antigen is unknown. With 60 Vbeta and 13 Jbeta primers, the PCR was carried out. Profiling relied on immunoSEQ multiplex PCR, and the TCRdb table lists in-frame clones only, not all of them. The data hold 140,000 to 150,000 clones, with roughly 62% observed a single time. The CDR3 loop spans 16 amino acids. Trimming cost V 3 bases and J 0 bases, with 13 bases left between them. CDR1 and CDR2 from the germline V gene are SGHRS and YFSETQ. The sample is drawn from a study of cytomegalovirus exposure and HLA in healthy donors. Study findings and constraints: Later genetic work tied a missense DCLRE1C variant to beta-chain V and J trimming.

The chain employs TRBV5-1 and TRBJ2-1, with D possibly being TRBD1 (6 bases). This receptor was taken from a man between 60 and 75 years old in good health and CMV-seronegative. Material: PBMCs. CDR3 loop: CASSSNRDSSYNEQFF. In nucleotides, the CDR3 is TGCGCCAGCAGCTCAAACAGGGATAGCTCCTACAATGAGCAGTTCTTC.